The TCR beta chain under discussion was sequenced for a study of STAT3 mutations in large granular lymphocyte leukemia. Study-level information: Roughly half of the longitudinally sequenced T-LGLL patients carried detectable canonical activating STAT3 mutations. Over half of T-LGLL patients had one or more immunosuppressive regimens. Study results and limitations: A small but highly pathogenic clone may have been missed. Every T-LGLL patient had at least one immunodominant TCRbeta clonotype.

Comment on this clone: Antigen: not known.

Profiling relied on immunoSEQ multiplex PCR, and the TCRdb table lists in-frame clones only, not all of them. The sample holds about 5,400 clones, around 48% seen once. V lost 4 bases, J lost 11 bases, and 12 bases lay in between. The germline V gene encodes CDR1 SQVTM and CDR2 ANQGSEA. CDR3 length: 11 residues. Sequencing was done on a sample of peripheral blood mononuclear cells. V and J are TRBV29-1 and TRBJ2-4, with a possible D match to TRBD1 (5 bases). The receptor's source is a woman between 70 and 85 years old with T-cell large granular lymphocyte leukemia. Some clones in this sample may be carry-over from other donors' samples. For the CDR3, the DNA is TGCAGCGTTGGGGGCACGAGTGTTCAGTACTTC. Protein: CSVGGTSVQYF.